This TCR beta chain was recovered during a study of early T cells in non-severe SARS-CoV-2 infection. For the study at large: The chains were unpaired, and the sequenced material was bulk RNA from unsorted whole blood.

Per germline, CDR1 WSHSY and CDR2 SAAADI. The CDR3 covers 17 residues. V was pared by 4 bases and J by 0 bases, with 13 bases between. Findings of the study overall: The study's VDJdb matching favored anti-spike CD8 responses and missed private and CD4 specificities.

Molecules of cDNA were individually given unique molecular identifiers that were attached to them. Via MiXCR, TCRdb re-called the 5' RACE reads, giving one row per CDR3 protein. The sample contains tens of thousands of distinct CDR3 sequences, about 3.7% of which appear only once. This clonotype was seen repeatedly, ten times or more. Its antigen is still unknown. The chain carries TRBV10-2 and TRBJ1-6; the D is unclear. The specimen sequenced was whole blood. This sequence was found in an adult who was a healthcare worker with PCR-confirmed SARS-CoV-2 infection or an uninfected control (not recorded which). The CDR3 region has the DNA TGCGCCAGCAGTGTTACGGAGCCGAGCTCCTATAATTCACCCCTCCACTTT. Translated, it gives CASSVTEPSSYNSPLHF.